The 24 T cell receptor beta chains reported below all come from one sample, sequenced in a study of PD-1 blockade in classical Hodgkin lymphoma. Profiled with immunoSEQ multiplex PCR; TCRdb holds only in-frame clones, not every one. The data contain under 100,000 clones, around four fifths of them singletons. Each patient's relapse followed autologous stem cell transplantation, and brentuximab vedotin exposure varied. Sequencing used peripheral blood mononuclear cells (PBMCs), obtained at baseline. These receptors all stem from a human donor with classical Hodgkin lymphoma.

The genes are TRBV5-1 and TRBJ1-1; D not resolved. In germline, CDR1 is SGHRS, CDR2 YFSETQ. V was pared by 5 bases and J by 2 bases, with 10 bases between. This CDR3 region has 13 residues. The CDR3 reads CASRENSNTEAFF. CDR3 nucleotides: TGCGCCAGCAGAGAGAACAGCAACACTGAAGCTTTCTTT.

V gene TRBV11-3 combines with J gene TRBJ2-1; 10 bases are shared with TRBD1. Germline-derived CDR1 and CDR2 are SGHNT and YENEEA. V shed 1 base and J 7 bases; nucleotides not matched to a gene: 4. The CDR3 totals 15 residues. CDR3 region: CASSLARTGGNEQFF. CDR3 bases: TGTGCCAGCAGCTTAGCCCGGACAGGGGGGAATGAGCAGTTCTTC.

The chain uses TRBV14 and TRBJ1-1, with D possibly TRBD1 on 5 matching bases. Germline CDR1 is SGHDN and CDR2 is FVKESK. The length of the CDR3 is 13 residues. Trimming took 4 bases from V and 8 from J, leaving 14 bases between them. As DNA, the CDR3 is TGTGCCAGCAGCCGACGAGGCCAGGGCGAAGCTTTCTTT. Residues: CASSRRGQGEAFF.

The V and J genes are TRBV2 and TRBJ2-2; maybe TRBD2 (6 bases). V lost 8 bases, J lost 1 base, and 20 bases lay in between. CDR1 is SNHLY and CDR2 is FYNNEI in the germline V gene. The CDR3 covers 17 residues. The CDR3 DNA sequence: TGTGCCAGCTCCGGGAGCACGGATAGCGGGAACACCGGGGAGCTGTTTTTT. This gives the protein CASSGSTDSGNTGELFF.

CDR3 nucleotide sequence: TGTGCCAGCAGCGTACTAGGACGGAGCTCCTACAATGAGCAGTTCTTC. Its protein is CASSVLGRSSYNEQFF. The genes are TRBV9 and TRBJ2-1; D is unresolved. CDR3 size: 16 residues. The germline V gene encodes CDR1 SGDLS and CDR2 YYNGEE. Trimming pared 1 base from V and 0 bases from J, leaving 11 bases between.

This rearrangement joins TRBV29-1 to TRBJ1-1; 7 bases line up with TRBD1. The V segment lost 7 bases and the J segment 0 bases; nucleotides outside the gene matches: 5. The CDR3 contains 13 residues. Germline V gene sequence: CDR1 SQVTM, CDR2 ANQGSEA. The CDR3: CSGRGQMNTEAFF. CDR3 coding DNA: TGCAGCGGCCGGGGACAGATGAACACTGAAGCTTTCTTT.

This sequence joins TRBV19 and TRBJ2-7, with D perhaps matching TRBD1 (5 bases). The CDR3 has 15 amino acids. With 3 bases removed from V and 0 bases from J, the gap between germline ends came to 12 bases. The germline V gene has CDR1 LNHDA and CDR2 SQIVND (reference sequence). Here the CDR3 reads CASSMSGRLSYEQYF. The CDR3 bases are TGTGCCAGTAGTATGTCAGGGCGACTCTCCTACGAGCAGTACTTC.

The J gene is TRBJ1-1, the V gene TRBV5-1; D ambiguous. This CDR3 has 14 amino acids. V lost 4 bases and J 1 base, leaving 11 bases between the germline ends. Germline V gives CDR1 SGHRS, CDR2 YFSETQ. The CDR3 bases are TGCGCCAGCAGCGTCACACCGGAGAACACTGAAGCTTTCTTT. It translates to CASSVTPENTEAFF.

This clone was picked up one time. J is TRBJ2-5 and V is TRBV29-1, with TRBD2 matching over 11 bases. Trimming at V came to 6 bases and at J to 5 bases, leaving 8 bases not matched to a gene. This CDR3 region has 14 residues. The germline CDR1 and CDR2 sequences are SQVTM and ANQGSEA. CDR3 coding DNA: TGCAGCGTACCACTAGCGGGAGTGGGGGAGACCCAGTACTTC. Translation gives CSVPLAGVGETQYF.

The V call is TRBV4-2, the J call TRBJ1-1, with a tentative D call TRBD1 (6 bases). V dropped 5 bases and J dropped 1 base, with 14 bases sitting between them. The CDR3 loop spans 15 amino acids. Germline CDR1 and CDR2: LGHNA and YNFKEQ. The chain's CDR3 is CASSFAGTTNTEAFF. CDR3 sequence (DNA): TGTGCCAGCAGCTTCGCCGGGACAACGAACACTGAAGCTTTCTTT.

The table lists this clone with a few counts. The chain recombines TRBV9 with TRBJ1-2; D ambiguous. The V and J ends lost 5 bases and 4 bases respectively, with 15 bases between them. Germline CDR1 and CDR2: SGDLS and YYNGEE. This CDR3 is 14 amino acids long. The CDR3 sequence: CASRRSVIPYGYTF. The CDR3 nucleotides read TGTGCCAGCAGGAGATCAGTAATACCCTATGGCTACACCTTC.

V and J are TRBV5-1 and TRBJ2-1; perhaps TRBD2 as D (5 bases). Trimming removed 3 bases at V and 13 bases at J, with 17 bases between. Germline values: CDR1 SGHRS, CDR2 YFSETQ. CDR3 size: 13 residues. CDR3: CASSSESLATQFF. CDR3 in DNA: TGCGCCAGCAGCTCGGAAAGCTTAGCGACACAGTTCTTC.

This sequence joins TRBV9 and TRBJ2-1, with TRBD2 identical over 7 bases. The CDR3 covers 15 residues. The ends lost 2 bases at V and 4 bases at J; junction bases unmatched: 6. Germline CDR1 is SGDLS and CDR2 is YYNGEE. The CDR3, as DNA: TGTGCCAGCAGCGTGAGACTAGCAGTTTACAATGAGCAGTTCTTC. Residues: CASSVRLAVYNEQFF.

CDR3 nucleotide sequence: TGTGCCAGCAGCTATTTTCCGGAGACCCAGTACTTC. This translates into CASSYFPETQYF. The chain has TRBV7-2 and TRBJ2-5; D remains unclear. Looked up from germline, CDR1 is SGHTA and CDR2 is FQGNSA. The V gene lost 4 bases and the J gene lost 5 bases, with 8 bases spanning the gap. The CDR3 has 12 residues.

The V gene is TRBV18, the J gene TRBJ2-3; 12 nucleotides line up with TRBD2. After removal of 3 bases from V and 4 bases from J, the junction contained 17 bases not matched to a gene. CDR1 and CDR2 from the germline V gene are KGHSH and LQKENI. CDR3 length: 20 amino acids. The CDR3 spells CASSPGMAAGTSGSSDTQYF. The CDR3 DNA reads as TGTGCCAGCTCACCGGGCATGGCGGCCGGGACTAGCGGGTCGTCAGATACGCAGTATTTT.

This chain connects TRBV11-3 to TRBJ2-1; 14 nucleotides agree with TRBD2. The V gene's germline CDR1 is SGHNT and CDR2 YENEEA. V was pared by 3 bases and J by 9 bases, with 4 bases of the junction left unmatched. The CDR3 is 15 residues long. CDR3 sequence (DNA): TGTGCCAGCAGCTTGGGACTAGCGGGAGTTAGTGAGCAGTTCTTC. Its protein product is CASSLGLAGVSEQFF. The variable domain in full, completed from reference TRBV11-3 and TRBJ2-1, reads EAGVVQSPRYKIIEKKQPVAFWCNPISGHNTLYWYLQNLGQGPELLIRYENEEAVDDSQLPKDRFSAERLKGVDSTLKIQPAELGDSAVYLCASSLGLAGVSEQFFGPGTRLTVL.

The gene calls are TRBV7-2 and TRBJ2-7; 9 nucleotides match TRBD2. Germline trimming cut 1 base from V and 7 bases from J; bases unmatched to any gene: 5. Germline V gene lookup returns CDR1 SGHTA and CDR2 FQGNSA. The CDR3 consists of 14 residues. The DNA for the CDR3 is TGTGCCAGCAGCTTAGGCCTAGCGGGACAAGAGCAGTACTTC. This translates into CASSLGLAGQEQYF. The full variable domain, its missing parts supplied by reference TRBV7-2 and TRBJ2-7, is GAGVSQSPSNKVTEKGKDVELRCDPISGHTALYWYRQSLGQGLEFLIYFQGNSAPDKSGLPSDRFSAERTGGSVSTLTIQRTQQEDSAVYLCASSLGLAGQEQYFGPGTRLTVT.

The chain has TRBV11-2 and TRBJ2-5; D may match TRBD1 or TRBD2 (5 bases each). Looked up from germline, CDR1 is SGHAT and CDR2 is FQNNGV. V lost 6 bases and J 5 bases, leaving 25 bases between the germline ends. The CDR3 contains 17 residues. The CDR3 bases are TGTGCCAGCAGAGGCTCGCAGTGGGGGAGCGTGGGTGAGACCCAGTACTTC. Residues: CASRGSQWGSVGETQYF.

The genes are TRBV11-2 and TRBJ2-7, with D possibly being TRBD2 (6 bases). The V end lost 0 bases, the J end lost 5 bases, and 11 bases lay between the germline ends. The CDR3 length is 14 residues. Looked up from germline, CDR1 is SGHAT and CDR2 is FQNNGV. The CDR3 loop reads CASSLDRDSHEQYF. The DNA for the CDR3 is TGTGCCAGCAGCTTAGACCGGGACTCTCACGAGCAGTACTTC.

V and J are TRBV7-7 and TRBJ2-2; no clear D. Germline CDR1 is SSHAT and CDR2 is FNYEAQ (reference sequence). The V gene lost 0 bases and the J gene lost 1 base, with 6 bases spanning the gap. This CDR3 region has 15 residues. CDR3 sequence: CASSLATGNTGELFF. Written as DNA, the CDR3 is TGTGCCAGCAGCTTAGCTACTGGGAACACCGGGGAGCTGTTTTTT.

The genes are TRBV10-3 and TRBJ2-7; D uncertain. The V gene's germline CDR1 is ENHRY and CDR2 SYGVKD. Trimming took 0 bases from V and 5 from J, leaving 5 bases between them. The CDR3 is made up of 12 amino acids. CDR3 in amino acids: CAISESPHEQYF. The DNA for the CDR3 is TGTGCCATCAGTGAGTCTCCCCACGAGCAGTACTTC.

V usage is TRBV30 and J usage is TRBJ2-1, with 8 bases fitting TRBD2. The junction had 8 bases not matched to a gene; V was cut back by 5 bases and J by 2 bases. CDR3 length: 15 residues. The germline V gene has CDR1 GTSNPN and CDR2 SVGIG (reference sequence). CDR3 bases: TGTGCCTGGGACACCTTAGCGGGACCCTACAATGAGCAGTTCTTC. Amino acid sequence: CAWDTLAGPYNEQFF.

The CDR3, as DNA: TGTGCCAGCAGTTACTCCTTCGGCGGGTACGAGCAGTACTTC. Protein: CASSYSFGGYEQYF. The gene calls are TRBV6-5 and TRBJ2-7; TRBD2 is a possible D gene (5 bases). From germline, CDR1 is MNHEY and CDR2 SVGAGI. The ends were cut back, 0 bases at V and 4 bases at J, with 10 bases in the middle. There are 14 residues in the CDR3.

The V call is TRBV19, the J call TRBJ2-1, with D unclear. The germline V and J ends were trimmed by 2 bases and 2 bases, with 10 bases remaining between them. Germline V gene lookup returns CDR1 LNHDA and CDR2 SQIVND (reference sequence). The CDR3 covers 15 residues. The CDR3 DNA reads TGTGCCAGTAGTATATCCCGCCTTGCCTACAATGAGCAGTTCTTC. Translation gives CASSISRLAYNEQFF.